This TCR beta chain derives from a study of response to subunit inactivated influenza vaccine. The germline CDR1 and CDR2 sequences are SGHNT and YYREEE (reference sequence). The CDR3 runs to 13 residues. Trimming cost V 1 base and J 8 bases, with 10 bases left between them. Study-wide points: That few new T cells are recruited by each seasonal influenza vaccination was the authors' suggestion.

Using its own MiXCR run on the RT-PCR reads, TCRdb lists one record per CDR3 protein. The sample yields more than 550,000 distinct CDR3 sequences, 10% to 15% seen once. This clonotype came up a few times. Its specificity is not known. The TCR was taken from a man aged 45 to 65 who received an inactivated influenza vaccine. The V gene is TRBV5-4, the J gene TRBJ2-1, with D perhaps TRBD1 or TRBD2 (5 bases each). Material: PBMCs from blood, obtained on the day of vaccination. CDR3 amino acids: CASSLSGGDEQFF. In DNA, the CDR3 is TGTGCCAGCAGCTTGTCTGGGGGAGATGAGCAGTTCTTC.